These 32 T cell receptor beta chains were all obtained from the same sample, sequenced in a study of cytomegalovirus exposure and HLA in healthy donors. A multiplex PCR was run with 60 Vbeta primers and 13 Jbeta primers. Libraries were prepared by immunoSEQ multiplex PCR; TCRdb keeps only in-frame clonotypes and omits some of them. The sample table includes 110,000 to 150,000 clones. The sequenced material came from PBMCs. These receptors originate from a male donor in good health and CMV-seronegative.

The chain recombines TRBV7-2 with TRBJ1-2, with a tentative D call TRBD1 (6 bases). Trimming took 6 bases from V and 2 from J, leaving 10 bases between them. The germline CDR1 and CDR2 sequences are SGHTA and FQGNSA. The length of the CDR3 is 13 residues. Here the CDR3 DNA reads TGTGCCAGCAGGCCCACAGGGAACTATGGCTACACCTTC. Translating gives CASRPTGNYGYTF.

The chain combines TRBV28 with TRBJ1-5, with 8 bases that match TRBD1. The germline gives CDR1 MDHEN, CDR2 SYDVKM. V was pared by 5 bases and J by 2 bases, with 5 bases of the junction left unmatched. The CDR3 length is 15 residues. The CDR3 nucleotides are TGTGCCAGCAGTATCCAGGGGGCAGGCAATCAGCCCCAGCATTTT. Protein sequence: CASSIQGAGNQPQHF.

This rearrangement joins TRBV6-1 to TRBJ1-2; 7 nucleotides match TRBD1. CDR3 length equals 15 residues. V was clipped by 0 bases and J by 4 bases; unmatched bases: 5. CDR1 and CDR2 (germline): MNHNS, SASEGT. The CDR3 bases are TGTGCCAGCAGTGAAGCGGGGACAGAGACCTATGGCTACACCTTC. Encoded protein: CASSEAGTETYGYTF.

CDR3 DNA: TGTGCCAGCAGCTTGGGTACAGAGGGATGGCATTGGAAATTCTTT. Its translation: CASSLGTEGWHWKFF. The chain carries TRBV5-6 and TRBJ1-1, with D unclear. Looked up from germline, CDR1 is SGHDT and CDR2 is YYEEEE. This CDR3 region has 15 residues. V gave up 0 bases and J gave up 14 bases, with 23 bases separating them.

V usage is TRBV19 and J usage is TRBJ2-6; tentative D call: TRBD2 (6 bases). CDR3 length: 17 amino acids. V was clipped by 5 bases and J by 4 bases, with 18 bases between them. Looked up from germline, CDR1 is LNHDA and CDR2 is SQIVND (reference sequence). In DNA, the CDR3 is TGTGCCAGTAGTCTTTCCGCGGGGAGCCCGGGGGCCAACGTCCTGACTTTC. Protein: CASSLSAGSPGANVLTF.

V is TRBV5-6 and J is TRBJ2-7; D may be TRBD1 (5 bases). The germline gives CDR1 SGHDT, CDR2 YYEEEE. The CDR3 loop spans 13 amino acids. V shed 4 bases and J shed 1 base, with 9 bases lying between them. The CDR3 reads CASSRTQSYEQYF. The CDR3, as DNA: TGTGCCAGCAGCCGGACACAATCCTACGAGCAGTACTTC.

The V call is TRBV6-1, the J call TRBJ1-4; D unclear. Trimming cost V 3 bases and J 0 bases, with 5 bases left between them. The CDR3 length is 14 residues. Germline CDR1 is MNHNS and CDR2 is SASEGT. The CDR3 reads CASSDRPTNEKLFF. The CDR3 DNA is TGTGCCAGCAGTGACAGGCCAACTAATGAAAAACTGTTTTTT.

CDR3 amino acids: CASTSTVYNEQFF. In DNA, the CDR3 is TGTGCCAGCACTTCGACTGTCTACAATGAGCAGTTCTTC. J is TRBJ2-1 and V is TRBV2; D call uncertain. Germline values: CDR1 SNHLY, CDR2 FYNNEI. Trimming pared 7 bases from V and 3 bases from J, leaving 10 bases between. The CDR3 spans 13 residues.

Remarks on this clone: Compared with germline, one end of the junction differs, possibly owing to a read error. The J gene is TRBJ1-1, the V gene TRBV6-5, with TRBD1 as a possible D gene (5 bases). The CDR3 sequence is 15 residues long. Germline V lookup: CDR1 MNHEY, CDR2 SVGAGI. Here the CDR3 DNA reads TGTGCCAGCAGTTACTCGGATAGAGTGGACACTGAAGATTTCTTT. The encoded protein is CASSYSDRVDTEDFF.

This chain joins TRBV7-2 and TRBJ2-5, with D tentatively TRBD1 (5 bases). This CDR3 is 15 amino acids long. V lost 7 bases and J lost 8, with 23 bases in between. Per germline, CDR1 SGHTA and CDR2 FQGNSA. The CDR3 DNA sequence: TGTGCCAGCACCGAAGGGGCTAGGTGGTTTGAAACCCAGTACTTC. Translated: CASTEGARWFETQYF.

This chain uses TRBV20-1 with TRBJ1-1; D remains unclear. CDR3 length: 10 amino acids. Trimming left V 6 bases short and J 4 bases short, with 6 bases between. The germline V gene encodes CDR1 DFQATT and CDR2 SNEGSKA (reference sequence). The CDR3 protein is CSAHSTEAFF. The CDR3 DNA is TGCAGTGCCCATAGCACTGAAGCTTTCTTT.

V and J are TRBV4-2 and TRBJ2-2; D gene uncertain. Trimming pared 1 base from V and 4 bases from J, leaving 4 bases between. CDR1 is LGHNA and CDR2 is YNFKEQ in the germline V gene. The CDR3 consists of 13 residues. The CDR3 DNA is TGTGCCAGCAGCCAAGTTCGCACCGGGGAGCTGTTTTTT. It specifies CASSQVRTGELFF.

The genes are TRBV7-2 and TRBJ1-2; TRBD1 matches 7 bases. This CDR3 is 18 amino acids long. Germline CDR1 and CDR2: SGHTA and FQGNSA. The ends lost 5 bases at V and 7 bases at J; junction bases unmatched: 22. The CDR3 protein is CASSPTSSGGGGVGGYTF. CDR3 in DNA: TGTGCCAGCAGCCCAACATCTTCTGGAGGGGGCGGAGTTGGTGGCTACACCTTC.

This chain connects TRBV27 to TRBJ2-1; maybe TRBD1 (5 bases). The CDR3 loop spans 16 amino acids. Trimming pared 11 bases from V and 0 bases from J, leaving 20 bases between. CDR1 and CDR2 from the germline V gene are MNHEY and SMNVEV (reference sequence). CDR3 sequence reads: CAAWARVVVSYNEQFF. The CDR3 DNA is TGTGCCGCGTGGGCCAGGGTGGTTGTCTCCTACAATGAGCAGTTCTTC.

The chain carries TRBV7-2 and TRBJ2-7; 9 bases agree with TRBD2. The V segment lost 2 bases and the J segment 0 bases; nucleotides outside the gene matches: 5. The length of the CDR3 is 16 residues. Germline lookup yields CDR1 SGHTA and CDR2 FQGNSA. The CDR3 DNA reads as TGTGCCAGCAGCTTAATTCCTAGCGGGATCTCCTACGAGCAGTACTTC. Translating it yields CASSLIPSGISYEQYF.

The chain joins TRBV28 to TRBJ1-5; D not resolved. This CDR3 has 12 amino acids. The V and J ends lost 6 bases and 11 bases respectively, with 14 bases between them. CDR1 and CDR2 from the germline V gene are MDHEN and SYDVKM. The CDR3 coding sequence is TGTGCCAGCAGCCCGGCGCCTCGGGCCCAGCATTTT. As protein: CASSPAPRAQHF.

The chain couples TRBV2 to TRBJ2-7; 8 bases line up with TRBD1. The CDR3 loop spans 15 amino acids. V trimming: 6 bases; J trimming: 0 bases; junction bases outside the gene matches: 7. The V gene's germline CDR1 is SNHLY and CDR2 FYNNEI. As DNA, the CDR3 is TGTGCCAGCAGCCTGGGGGACAGGTCCTCCTACGAGCAGTACTTC. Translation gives CASSLGDRSSYEQYF.

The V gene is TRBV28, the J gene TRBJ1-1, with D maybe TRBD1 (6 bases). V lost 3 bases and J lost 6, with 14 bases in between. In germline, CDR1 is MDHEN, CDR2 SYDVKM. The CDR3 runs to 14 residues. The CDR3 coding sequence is TGTGCCAGCAGTTTTTCAGGGGCTATGCCTGAAGCTTTCTTT. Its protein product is CASSFSGAMPEAFF.

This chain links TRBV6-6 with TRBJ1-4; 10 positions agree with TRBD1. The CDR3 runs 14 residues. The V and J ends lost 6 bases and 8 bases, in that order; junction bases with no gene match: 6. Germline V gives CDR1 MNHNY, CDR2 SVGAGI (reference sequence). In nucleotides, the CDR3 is TGTGCCAGCAGATACGGACAGGGGGGAGAAAAACTGTTTTTT. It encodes CASRYGQGGEKLFF.

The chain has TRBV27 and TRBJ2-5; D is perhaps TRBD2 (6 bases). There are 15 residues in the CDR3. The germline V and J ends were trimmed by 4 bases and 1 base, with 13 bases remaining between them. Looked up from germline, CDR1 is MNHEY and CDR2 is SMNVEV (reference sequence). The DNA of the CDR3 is TGTGCCAGCAGTTCCCAGGCGGGAACCCAAGAGACCCAGTACTTC. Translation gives CASSSQAGTQETQYF.

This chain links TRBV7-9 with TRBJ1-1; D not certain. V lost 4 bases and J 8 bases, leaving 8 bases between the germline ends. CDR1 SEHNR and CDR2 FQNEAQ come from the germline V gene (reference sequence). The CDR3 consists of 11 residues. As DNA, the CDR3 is TGTGCCAGCAGCTATACAGTAGAAGCTTTCTTT. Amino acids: CASSYTVEAFF.

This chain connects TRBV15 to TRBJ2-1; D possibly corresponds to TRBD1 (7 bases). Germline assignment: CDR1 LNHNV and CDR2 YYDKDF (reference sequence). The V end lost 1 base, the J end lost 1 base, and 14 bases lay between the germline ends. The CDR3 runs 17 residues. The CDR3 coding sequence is TGTGCCACCAGCAGAGTCTTACCAGGGGGGTCCTACAATGAGCAGTTCTTC. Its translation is CATSRVLPGGSYNEQFF.

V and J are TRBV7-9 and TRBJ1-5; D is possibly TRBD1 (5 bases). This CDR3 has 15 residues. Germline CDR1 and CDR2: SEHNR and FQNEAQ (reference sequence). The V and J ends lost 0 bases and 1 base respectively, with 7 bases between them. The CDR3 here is CASSLAGGSNQPQHF. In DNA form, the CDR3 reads TGTGCCAGCAGCTTAGCGGGGGGGAGCAATCAGCCCCAGCATTTT.

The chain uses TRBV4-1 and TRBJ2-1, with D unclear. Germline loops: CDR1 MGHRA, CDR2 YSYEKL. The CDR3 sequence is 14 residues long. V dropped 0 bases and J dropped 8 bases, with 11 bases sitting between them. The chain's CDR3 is CASSQETRWDEQFF. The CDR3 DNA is TGCGCCAGCAGCCAAGAGACTCGATGGGATGAGCAGTTCTTC.

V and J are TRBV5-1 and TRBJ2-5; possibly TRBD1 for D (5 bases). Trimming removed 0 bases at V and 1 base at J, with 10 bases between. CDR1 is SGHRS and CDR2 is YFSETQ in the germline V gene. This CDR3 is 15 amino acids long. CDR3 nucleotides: TGCGCCAGCAGCTTGGGACAAGGGGCCCAAGAGACCCAGTACTTC. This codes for CASSLGQGAQETQYF.

In nucleotides, the CDR3 is TGTGCCAGCAGTCGCGTGGCGGGGGACTACGAGCAGTACTTC. Residues: CASSRVAGDYEQYF. The chain has TRBV6-6 and TRBJ2-7; TRBD2 agrees at 7 bases. CDR3 length: 14 residues. After removal of 5 bases from V and 3 bases from J, the junction contained 7 bases not matched to a gene. The germline gives CDR1 MNHNY, CDR2 SVGAGI (reference sequence).

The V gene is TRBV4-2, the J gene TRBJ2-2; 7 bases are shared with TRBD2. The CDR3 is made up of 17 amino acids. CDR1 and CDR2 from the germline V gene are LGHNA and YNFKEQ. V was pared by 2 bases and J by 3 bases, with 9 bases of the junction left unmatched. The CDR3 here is CASSQTERGRDTGELFF. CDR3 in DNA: TGTGCCAGCAGCCAAACTGAGCGGGGACGGGACACCGGGGAGCTGTTTTTT.

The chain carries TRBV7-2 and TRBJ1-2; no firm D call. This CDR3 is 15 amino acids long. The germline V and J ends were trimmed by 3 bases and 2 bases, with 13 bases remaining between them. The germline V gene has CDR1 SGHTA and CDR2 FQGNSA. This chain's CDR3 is CASSFISGQNYGYTF. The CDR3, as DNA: TGTGCCAGCAGCTTTATCTCAGGCCAAAACTATGGCTACACCTTC.

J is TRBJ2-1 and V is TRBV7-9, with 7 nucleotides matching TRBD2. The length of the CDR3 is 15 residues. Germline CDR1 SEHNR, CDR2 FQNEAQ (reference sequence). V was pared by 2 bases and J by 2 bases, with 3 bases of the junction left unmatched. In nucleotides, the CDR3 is TGTGCCAGCAGCTTACGACTAGCTACCTACAATGAGCAGTTCTTC. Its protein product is CASSLRLATYNEQFF.

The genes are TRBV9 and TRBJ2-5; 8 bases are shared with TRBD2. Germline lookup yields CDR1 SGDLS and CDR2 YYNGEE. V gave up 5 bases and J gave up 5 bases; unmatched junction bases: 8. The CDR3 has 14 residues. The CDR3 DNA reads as TGTGCCAGCAGTCGGGGGGGGACTGGCGAGACCCAGTACTTC. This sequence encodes CASSRGGTGETQYF.

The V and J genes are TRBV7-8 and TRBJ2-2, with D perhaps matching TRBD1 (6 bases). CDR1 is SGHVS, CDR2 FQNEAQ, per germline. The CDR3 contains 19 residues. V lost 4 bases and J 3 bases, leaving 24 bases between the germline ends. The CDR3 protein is CASSSASPWTVGYTGELFF. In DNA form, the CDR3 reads TGTGCCAGCAGCTCAGCTTCGCCTTGGACAGTCGGGTACACCGGGGAGCTGTTTTTT. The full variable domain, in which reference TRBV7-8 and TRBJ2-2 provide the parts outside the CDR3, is GAGVSQSPRYKVAKRGQDVALRCDPISGHVSLFWYQQALGQGPEFLTYFQNEAQLDKSGLPSDRFFAERPEGSVSTLKIQRTQQEDSAVYLCASSSASPWTVGYTGELFFGEGSRLTVL.

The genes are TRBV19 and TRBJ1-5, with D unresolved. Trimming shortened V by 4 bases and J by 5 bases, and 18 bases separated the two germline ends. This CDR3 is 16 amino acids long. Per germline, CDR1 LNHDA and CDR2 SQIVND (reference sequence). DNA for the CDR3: TGTGCCAGTAGTAGTCTGAGGTTAGTTTGGCATCAGCCCCAGCATTTT. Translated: CASSSLRLVWHQPQHF.